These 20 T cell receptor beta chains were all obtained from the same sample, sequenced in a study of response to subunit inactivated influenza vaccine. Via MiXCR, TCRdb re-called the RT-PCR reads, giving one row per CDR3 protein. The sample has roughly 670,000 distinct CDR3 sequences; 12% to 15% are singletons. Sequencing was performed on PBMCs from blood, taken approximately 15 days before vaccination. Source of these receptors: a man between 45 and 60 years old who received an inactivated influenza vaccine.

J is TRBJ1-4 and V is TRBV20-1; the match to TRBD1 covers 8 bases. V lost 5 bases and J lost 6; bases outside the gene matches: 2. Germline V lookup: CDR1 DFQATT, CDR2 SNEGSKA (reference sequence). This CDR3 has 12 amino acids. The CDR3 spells CSASTGDEKLFF. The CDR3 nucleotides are TGCAGTGCTTCGACAGGGGATGAAAAACTGTTTTTT.

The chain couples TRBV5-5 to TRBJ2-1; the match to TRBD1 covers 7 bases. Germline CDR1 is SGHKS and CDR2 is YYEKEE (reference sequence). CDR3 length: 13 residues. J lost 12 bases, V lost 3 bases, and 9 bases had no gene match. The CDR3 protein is CASSSPGQSAQFF. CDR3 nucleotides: TGTGCCAGCAGCTCACCGGGACAGTCCGCGCAGTTCTTC.

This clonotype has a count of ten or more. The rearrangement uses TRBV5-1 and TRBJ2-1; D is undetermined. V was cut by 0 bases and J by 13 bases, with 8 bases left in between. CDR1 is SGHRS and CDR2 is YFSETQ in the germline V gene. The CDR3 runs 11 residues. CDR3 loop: CASSLGRTQFF. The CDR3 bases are TGCGCCAGCAGCTTGGGTCGGACCCAGTTCTTC.

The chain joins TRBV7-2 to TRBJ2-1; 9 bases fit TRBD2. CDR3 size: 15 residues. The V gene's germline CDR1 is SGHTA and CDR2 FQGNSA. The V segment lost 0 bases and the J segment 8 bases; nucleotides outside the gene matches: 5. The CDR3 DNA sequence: TGTGCCAGCAGCTTAGCGGGACTAGCTAGAGATGAGCAGTTCTTC. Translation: CASSLAGLARDEQFF.

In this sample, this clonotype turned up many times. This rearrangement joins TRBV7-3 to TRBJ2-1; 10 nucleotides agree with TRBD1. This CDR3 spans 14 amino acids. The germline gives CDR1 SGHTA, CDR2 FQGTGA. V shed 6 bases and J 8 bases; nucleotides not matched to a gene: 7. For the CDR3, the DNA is TGTGCCAGCAGGTCCGGGACAGGGGTGGATGAGCAGTTCTTC. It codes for CASRSGTGVDEQFF.

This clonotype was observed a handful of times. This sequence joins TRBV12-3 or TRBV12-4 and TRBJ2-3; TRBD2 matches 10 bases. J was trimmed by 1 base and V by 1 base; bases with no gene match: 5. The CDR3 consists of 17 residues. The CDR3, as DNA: TGTGCCAGCAGTTTAGGGAGGACTAGCGGCCGCACAGATACGCAGTATTTT. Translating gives CASSLGRTSGRTDTQYF.

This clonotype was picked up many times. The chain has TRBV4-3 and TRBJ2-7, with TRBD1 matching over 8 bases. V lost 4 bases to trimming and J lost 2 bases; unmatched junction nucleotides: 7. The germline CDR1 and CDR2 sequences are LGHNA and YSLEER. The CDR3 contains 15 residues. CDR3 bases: TGCGCCAGCAGCCGAGAAACGGGACAGGCCTACGAGCAGTACTTC. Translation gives CASSRETGQAYEQYF.

The CDR3 region has the DNA TGTGCCCTAAGTAGCGGGCTGACTTCTGAGCAGTACTTC. Translation: CALSSGLTSEQYF. This rearrangement joins TRBV10-3 to TRBJ2-7; 7 nucleotides agree with TRBD2. This CDR3 has 13 amino acids. CDR1 is ENHRY and CDR2 is SYGVKD in the germline V gene. V trimming: 11 bases; J trimming: 7 bases; junction bases outside the gene matches: 14.

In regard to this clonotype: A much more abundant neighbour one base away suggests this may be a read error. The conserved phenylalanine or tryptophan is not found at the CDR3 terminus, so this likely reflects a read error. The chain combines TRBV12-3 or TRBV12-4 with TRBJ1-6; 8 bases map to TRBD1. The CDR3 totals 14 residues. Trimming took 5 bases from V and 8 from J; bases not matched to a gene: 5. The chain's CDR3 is CASSPQGADSPLHL. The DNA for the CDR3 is TGTGCCAGCAGTCCGCAGGGGGCTGATTCACCCCTCCACCTT.

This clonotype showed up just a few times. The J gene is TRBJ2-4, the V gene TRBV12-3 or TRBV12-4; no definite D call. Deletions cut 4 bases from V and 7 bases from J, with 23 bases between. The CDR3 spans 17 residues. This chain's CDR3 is CASSSKFDRAELNIQYF. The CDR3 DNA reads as TGTGCCAGCAGTTCTAAGTTCGATCGTGCCGAACTTAACATTCAGTACTTC.

The CDR3 region is CASSPREGGYEQYF. The CDR3 DNA sequence: TGCGCCAGCAGCCCGAGGGAAGGAGGATACGAGCAGTACTTC. The chain recombines TRBV5-1 with TRBJ2-7, with D possibly being TRBD2 (5 bases). Germline V gene lookup returns CDR1 SGHRS and CDR2 YFSETQ. Trimming cost V 4 bases and J 4 bases, with 15 bases left between them. The CDR3 has 14 amino acids.

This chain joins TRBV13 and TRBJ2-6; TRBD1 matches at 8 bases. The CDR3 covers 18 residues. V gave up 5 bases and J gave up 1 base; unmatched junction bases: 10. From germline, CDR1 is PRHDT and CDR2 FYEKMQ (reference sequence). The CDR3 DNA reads TGTGCCAGCAGCCCCAGGGGGCGGACCCTTTCTGGGGCCAACGTCCTGACTTTC. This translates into CASSPRGRTLSGANVLTF.

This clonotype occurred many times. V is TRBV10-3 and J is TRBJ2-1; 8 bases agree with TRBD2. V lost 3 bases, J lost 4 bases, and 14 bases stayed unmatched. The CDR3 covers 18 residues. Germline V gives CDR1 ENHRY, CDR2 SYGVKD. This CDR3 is CAISEGKSGRLLYNEQFF. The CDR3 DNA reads TGTGCCATCAGTGAAGGTAAGAGCGGGAGACTACTTTACAATGAGCAGTTCTTC.

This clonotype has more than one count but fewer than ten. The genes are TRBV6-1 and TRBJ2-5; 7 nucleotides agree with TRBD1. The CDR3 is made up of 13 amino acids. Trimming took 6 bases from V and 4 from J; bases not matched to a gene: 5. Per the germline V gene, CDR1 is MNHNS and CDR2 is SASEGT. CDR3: CASSLDRIETQYF. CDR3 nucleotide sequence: TGTGCCAGCAGCCTGGACAGGATAGAGACCCAGTACTTC.

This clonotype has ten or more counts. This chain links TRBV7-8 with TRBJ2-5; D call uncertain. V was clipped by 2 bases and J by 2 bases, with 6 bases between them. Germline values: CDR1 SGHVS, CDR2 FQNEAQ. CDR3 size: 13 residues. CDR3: CASSLLNQETQYF. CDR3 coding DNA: TGTGCCAGCAGCTTATTGAATCAAGAGACCCAGTACTTC.

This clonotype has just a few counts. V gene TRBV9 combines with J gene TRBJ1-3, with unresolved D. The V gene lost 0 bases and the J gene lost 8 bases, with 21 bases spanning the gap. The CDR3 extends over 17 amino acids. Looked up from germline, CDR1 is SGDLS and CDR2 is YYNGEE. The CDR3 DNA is TGTGCCAGCAGCGTAGGTTCTGGCAGCCCCCGTCTTGACACCATATATTTT. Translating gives CASSVGSGSPRLDTIYF.

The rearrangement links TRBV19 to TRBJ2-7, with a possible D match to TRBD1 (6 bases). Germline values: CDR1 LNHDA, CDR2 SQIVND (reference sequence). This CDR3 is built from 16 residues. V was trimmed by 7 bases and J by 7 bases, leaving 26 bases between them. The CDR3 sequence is CASTADRGTTMREQYF. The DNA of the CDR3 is TGTGCCAGTACCGCAGATAGGGGGACAACGATGAGAGAGCAGTACTTC.

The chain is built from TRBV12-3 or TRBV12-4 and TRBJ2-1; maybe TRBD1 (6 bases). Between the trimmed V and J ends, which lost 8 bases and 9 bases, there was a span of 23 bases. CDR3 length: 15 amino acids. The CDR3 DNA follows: TGTGCCAGCCTACAGGGAAGTTCTATCTCGGGTGAGCAGTTCTTC. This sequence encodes CASLQGSSISGEQFF.

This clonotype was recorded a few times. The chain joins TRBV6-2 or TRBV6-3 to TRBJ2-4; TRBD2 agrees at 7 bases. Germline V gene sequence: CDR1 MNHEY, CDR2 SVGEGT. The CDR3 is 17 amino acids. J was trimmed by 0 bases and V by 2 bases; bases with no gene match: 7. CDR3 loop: CASSYPGGGLAKNIQYF. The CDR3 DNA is TGTGCCAGCAGTTACCCCGGCGGGGGACTAGCCAAAAACATTCAGTACTTC.

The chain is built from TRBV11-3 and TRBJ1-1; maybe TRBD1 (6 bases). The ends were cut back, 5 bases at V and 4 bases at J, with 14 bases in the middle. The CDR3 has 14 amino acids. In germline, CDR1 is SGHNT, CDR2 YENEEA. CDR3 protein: CASSVNTGSTEAFF. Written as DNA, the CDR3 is TGTGCCAGCAGCGTAAATACAGGGAGCACTGAAGCTTTCTTT.